One sample yielded the 17 T cell receptor beta chains listed below, sequenced in a study of cytomegalovirus exposure and HLA in healthy donors. Clones were sequenced by immunoSEQ multiplex PCR, and TCRdb holds only the in-frame ones, with some missing. This sample has some 130,000 clones, with about 88% found just once. Input material: PBMCs. The source of these receptors is a woman between 18 and 29 years old in good health and CMV-seronegative.

The chain carries TRBV4-1 and TRBJ1-1, with D unclear. In germline, CDR1 is MGHRA, CDR2 YSYEKL. The CDR3 consists of 12 residues. With 5 bases removed from V and 6 bases from J, the gap between germline ends came to 10 bases. The CDR3, as DNA: TGCGCCAGCAGCGAAACGGGTTCTGAAGCTTTCTTT. This translates into CASSETGSEAFF.

The chain links TRBV10-3 to TRBJ2-7, with 9 bases matching TRBD2. The V gene end was trimmed by 6 bases and the J gene end by 5 bases; junction bases not matched to a gene: 8. CDR1 ENHRY and CDR2 SYGVKD come from the germline V gene. The CDR3 is 14 amino acids. The CDR3 here is CAIRESGGRHEQYF. CDR3 nucleotide sequence: TGTGCCATCAGAGAAAGCGGGGGGAGGCACGAGCAGTACTTC.

The V gene is TRBV19, the J gene TRBJ2-7; TRBD1 matches 11 bases. This CDR3 is built from 15 residues. V gave up 3 bases and J gave up 3 bases; unmatched junction bases: 4. Germline CDR1 and CDR2: LNHDA and SQIVND (reference sequence). The CDR3 nucleotides are TGTGCCAGTAGTATGGTGGGGACAGGGGGCTACGAGCAGTACTTC. Protein sequence: CASSMVGTGGYEQYF.

The J gene is TRBJ1-1, the V gene TRBV5-1, with D possibly matching TRBD1 (6 bases). The germline V and J ends were trimmed by 0 bases and 5 bases, with 17 bases remaining between them. CDR1 and CDR2 from the germline V gene are SGHRS and YFSETQ. This CDR3 spans 16 amino acids. The CDR3 here is CASSLVFGGGRTEAFF. In DNA, the CDR3 is TGCGCCAGCAGCTTGGTATTTGGGGGCGGGAGGACTGAAGCTTTCTTT.

This chain joins TRBV5-1 and TRBJ1-1; 8 bases are shared with TRBD1. The CDR3 spans 15 residues. Germline lookup yields CDR1 SGHRS and CDR2 YFSETQ. The V and J ends lost 3 bases and 4 bases, in that order; junction bases with no gene match: 8. CDR3 DNA: TGCGCCAGCAGCTCCGGATCGGACAGGGCCACTGAAGCTTTCTTT. Its translation: CASSSGSDRATEAFF.

J is TRBJ2-7 and V is TRBV29-1; 7 bases are a match to TRBD2. The CDR3 is made up of 13 amino acids. The ends lost 5 bases at V and 2 bases at J; junction bases unmatched: 6. CDR1 SQVTM and CDR2 ANQGSEA come from the germline V gene. CDR3 coding DNA: TGCAGCGTTTATTCGCGGGGGACCTACGAGCAGTACTTC. As protein: CSVYSRGTYEQYF.

V usage is TRBV12-5 and J usage is TRBJ1-1; 8 bases match TRBD1. Germline CDR1 reads LGHNT; CDR2 reads FRNRAP. With V trimmed by 5 bases and J by 6 bases, 8 bases remained unmatched. The CDR3 is 14 amino acids. CDR3 sequence: CASGGQGLFSEAFF. In DNA, the CDR3 is TGTGCTAGTGGTGGACAGGGTCTTTTCTCTGAAGCTTTCTTT.

The chain recombines TRBV10-3 with TRBJ2-5; TRBD1 matches 8 bases. In germline, CDR1 is ENHRY, CDR2 SYGVKD. There are 12 residues in the CDR3. The ends lost 10 bases at V and 5 bases at J; junction bases unmatched: 6. CDR3 coding DNA: TGTGCCACCCAGGGGGCAGGGGAGACCCAGTACTTC. It is translated as CATQGAGETQYF.

V is TRBV7-9 and J is TRBJ2-7, with 9 bases aligning to TRBD1. CDR3 size: 14 residues. CDR1 SEHNR and CDR2 FQNEAQ come from the germline V gene (reference sequence). Unmatched junction bases numbered 8, after V lost 6 bases and J lost 5 bases. The CDR3 spells CASRTGQGPHEQYF. In DNA, the CDR3 is TGTGCCAGCAGGACGGGACAGGGCCCCCACGAGCAGTACTTC.

V is TRBV6-5 and J is TRBJ1-3; no clear D. Germline V gene data show CDR1 as MNHEY and CDR2 as SVGAGI. This CDR3 has 12 residues. V was cut by 10 bases and J by 4 bases, with 11 bases left in between. The CDR3 coding sequence is TGTGCCACCTCAGGATCGGGAAACACCATATATTTT. Its protein product is CATSGSGNTIYF.

The V call is TRBV7-6, the J call TRBJ1-5; D remains ambiguous. The CDR3 covers 15 residues. Germline CDR1 reads SGHVS; CDR2 reads FNYEAQ. V lost 1 base and J 6 bases, leaving 13 bases between the germline ends. The CDR3 DNA sequence: TGTGCCAGCAGCTTAGTCGGCTCAGGTCCTCAGCCCCAGCATTTT. The encoded protein is CASSLVGSGPQPQHF. Supplemented by reference TRBV7-6 and TRBJ1-5, the full variable domain reads GAGVSQSPRYKVTKRGQDVALRCDPISGHVSLYWYRQALGQGPEFLTYFNYEAQQDKSGLPNDRFSAERPEGSISTLTIQRTEQRDSAMYRCASSLVGSGPQPQHFGDGTRLSIL.

The chain joins TRBV5-4 to TRBJ2-5; D is possibly TRBD1 (6 bases). Trimming removed 4 bases at V and 10 bases at J, with 20 bases between. The CDR3 length is 14 residues. From germline, CDR1 is SGHNT and CDR2 YYREEE (reference sequence). The CDR3 here is CASSPGTPRGGQYF. The CDR3, as DNA: TGTGCCAGCAGCCCGGGGACCCCGAGAGGGGGCCAGTACTTC.

The chain joins TRBV6-6 to TRBJ1-2; unclear D gene. CDR1 is MNHNY and CDR2 is SVGAGI in the germline V gene (reference sequence). The CDR3 totals 15 residues. V was trimmed by 2 bases and J by 2 bases, leaving 12 bases between them. In DNA form, the CDR3 reads TGTGCCAGCAGTTACAATTTGAGAGCAAACTATGGCTACACCTTC. It translates to CASSYNLRANYGYTF.

The chain couples TRBV19 to TRBJ1-1; the D gene is possibly TRBD1 (5 bases). The CDR3 spans 13 residues. V lost 4 bases and J 4 bases, leaving 10 bases between the germline ends. CDR1 is LNHDA and CDR2 is SQIVND in the germline V gene (reference sequence). CDR3 region: CASSTGRATEAFF. CDR3 nucleotides: TGTGCCAGTAGTACAGGGAGGGCCACTGAAGCTTTCTTT.

The DNA for the CDR3 is TGTGCCAGCAGTTTTGACAGGGGCGACTATGGCTACACCTTC. Translation: CASSFDRGDYGYTF. The V call is TRBV2, the J call TRBJ1-2, with 8 bases lining up with TRBD1. The germline CDR1 and CDR2 sequences are SNHLY and FYNNEI. The length of the CDR3 is 14 residues. V lost 5 bases and J lost 3; bases outside the gene matches: 5.

The V gene is TRBV21-1, the J gene TRBJ2-4; TRBD2, the table's D call, lacks a check against the DNA. TRBV21-1 is a documented pseudogene. The CDR3 contains 19 residues. The CDR3 reads CASSRPGLAGGPDKNIQYF. The CDR3 DNA sequence: TGTGCCAGCAGCAGGCCGGGACTAGCGGGGGGGCCGGACAAAAACATTCAGTACTTC.

The chain couples TRBV4-1 to TRBJ2-5; D gene unclear. CDR1 and CDR2 from the germline V gene are MGHRA and YSYEKL. The CDR3 is 12 amino acids. V dropped 1 base and J dropped 5 bases, with 5 bases sitting between them. The CDR3 sequence is CASSQAFETQYF. Written as DNA, the CDR3 is TGCGCCAGCAGCCAAGCATTCGAGACCCAGTACTTC.